These T cell receptor beta chains were read from a single sample in a study of cytomegalovirus exposure and HLA in healthy donors. Sequencing used immunoSEQ multiplex PCR; TCRdb keeps in-frame clones, though not all of them. The sample gives some 48,000 clones, less than 85% of which show up once; 7.5% to 8.5% is in the top ten. The sequenced sample was PBMCs. The origin of the receptors is a man aged 25 to 40 in good health and CMV-seropositive. Each CDR3 is given with its conserved first and last residue.

CDR3aa: CASGEGVGSPLHF
j_gene: TRBJ1-6
v_gene: TRBV27

CDR3aa: CASGVRGSPLHF
j_gene: TRBJ1-6
v_gene: TRBV6-5

CDR3aa: CASSLGHYGETQYF
j_gene: TRBJ2-5
v_gene: TRBV5-1

CDR3aa: CASSQEGLVEGTGELFF
j_gene: TRBJ2-2
v_gene: TRBV4-2

CDR3aa: CASRDAGNQPQHF
j_gene: TRBJ1-5
v_gene: TRBV19

CDR3aa: CASSNDFSGANVLTF
j_gene: TRBJ2-6
v_gene: TRBV6-6

CDR3aa: CASETGASGNTIYF
j_gene: TRBJ1-3
v_gene: TRBV6-1

CDR3aa: CASSSSGEVTEAFF
j_gene: TRBJ1-1
v_gene: TRBV28

CDR3aa: CASSLPSTSGADNEQFF
j_gene: TRBJ2-1
v_gene: TRBV7-9

CDR3aa: CASSSATGRTDTQYF
j_gene: TRBJ2-3
v_gene: TRBV5-1

CDR3aa: CASSANRESNYGYTF
j_gene: TRBJ1-2
v_gene: TRBV9

CDR3aa: CASSPTSETDTQYF
j_gene: TRBJ2-3
v_gene: TRBV10-2

CDR3aa: CASTAFPGGNTEAFF
j_gene: TRBJ1-1
v_gene: TRBV5-1

CDR3aa: CASSSRGTSDSPLHF
j_gene: TRBJ1-6
v_gene: TRBV7-6

CDR3aa: CASSQRWPSGEENIQYF
j_gene: TRBJ2-4
v_gene: TRBV4-1

CDR3aa: CASSYVANEKLFF
j_gene: TRBJ1-4
v_gene: TRBV6-5

CDR3aa: CASSLIKSGDRETQYF
j_gene: TRBJ2-5
v_gene: TRBV18

CDR3aa: CASRGGVATQYF
j_gene: TRBJ2-3
v_gene: TRBV28

CDR3aa: CASSLAGPGFEELFF
j_gene: TRBJ2-2
v_gene: TRBV7-8

CDR3aa: CASSWTGGDANEKLFF
j_gene: TRBJ1-4
v_gene: TRBV5-1

CDR3aa: CASTRGGRDEQYF
j_gene: TRBJ2-7
v_gene: TRBV6-5

CDR3aa: CASSEDRGIADTQYF
j_gene: TRBJ2-3
v_gene: TRBV6-1

CDR3aa: CASSIRGQGNMNTEAFF
j_gene: TRBJ1-1
v_gene: TRBV19

CDR3aa: CASSSGTGVSTDTQYF
j_gene: TRBJ2-3
v_gene: TRBV11-1

CDR3aa: CASSLLPGQGSYEQYF
j_gene: TRBJ2-7
v_gene: TRBV7-6